The 9 T cell receptor beta chains reported below all come from one sample, sequenced in a study of PD-1 blockade in classical Hodgkin lymphoma. This table comes from immunoSEQ multiplex PCR, and its TCRdb copy is limited to in-frame clones, with some not included. Of tens of thousands of clones in the sample, 65% to 85% were seen once. The sample's time point: cycle 4 day 1 (C4D1), after five to seven weeks of nivolumab. After autologous stem cell transplantation all patients relapsed, and prior brentuximab vedotin exposure differed between cohorts. Material: peripheral blood mononuclear cells (PBMCs), obtained before the fourth cycle of nivolumab. These receptors came from a human donor with classical Hodgkin lymphoma.

The table lists this clone with a count of one. The chain combines TRBV15 with TRBJ2-7; weak D call: TRBD2 (5 bases). V shed 5 bases and J shed 3 bases, with 14 bases lying between them. CDR1 and CDR2 from the germline V gene are LNHNV and YYDKDF (reference sequence). The CDR3 is 14 amino acids. The CDR3 reads CATSPRAGHYEQYF. CDR3 nucleotide sequence: TGTGCCACCAGCCCGCGGGCAGGCCACTACGAGCAGTACTTC.

A few counts support this clone. The rearrangement uses TRBV5-1 and TRBJ1-4; D remains unclear. This CDR3 has 12 amino acids. CDR1 and CDR2 from the germline V gene are SGHRS and YFSETQ. The V and J ends lost 0 bases and 8 bases respectively, with 5 bases between them. The CDR3 nucleotides read TGCGCCAGCAGCTTGGCCGGGGAAAAACTGTTTTTT. Translated, it gives CASSLAGEKLFF.

This clone has only a few counts. The chain is built from TRBV7-2 and TRBJ2-7; D is undetermined. This CDR3 has 12 residues. Germline CDR1 is SGHTA and CDR2 is FQGNSA. Trimming pared 5 bases from V and 0 bases from J, leaving 5 bases between. Written as DNA, the CDR3 is TGTGCCAGCAGCCCGAGCTCCTACGAGCAGTACTTC. Protein product: CASSPSSYEQYF.

There are a few counts of this clone. The rearrangement uses TRBV5-8 and TRBJ2-4; 8 bases are shared with TRBD1. Germline values: CDR1 SGHTS, CDR2 YDEGEE. This CDR3 spans 13 amino acids. The V and J ends lost 4 bases and 3 bases, in that order; junction bases with no gene match: 0. The CDR3 DNA reads as TGTGCCAGCAGCGGGACAGGCAAAAACATTCAGTACTTC. This codes for CASSGTGKNIQYF. The full variable domain, rest sourced from reference TRBV5-8 and TRBJ2-4, is EAGVTQSPTHLIKTRGQQATLRCSPISGHTSVYWYQQALGLGLQFLLWYDEGEERNRGNFPPRFSGRQFPNYSSELNVNALELEDSALYLCASSGTGKNIQYFGAGTRLSVL.

This clone was detected once. J is TRBJ2-7 and V is TRBV10-3; 9 bases match TRBD2. V trimming: 0 bases; J trimming: 7 bases; junction bases outside the gene matches: 7. The CDR3 totals 15 residues. Germline V CDR1 and CDR2: ENHRY, SYGVKD. The CDR3 coding sequence is TGTGCCATCAGTGAGTCTGGAATAGCGGGAGAAGAGCAGTACTTC. Translation gives CAISESGIAGEEQYF.

The table lists this clone with a few counts. The rearrangement joins TRBV19 to TRBJ1-2, with 10 positions matching TRBD1. CDR3 length equals 12 residues. Trimming took 8 bases from V and 7 from J; bases not matched to a gene: 4. Germline V gene sequence: CDR1 LNHDA, CDR2 SQIVND (reference sequence). CDR3 protein: CASRRDRGGYTF. CDR3 DNA: TGTGCCAGTCGAAGGGACAGGGGTGGCTACACCTTC.

The gene calls are TRBV5-4 and TRBJ2-7, with 9 bases aligning to TRBD2. V was pared by 4 bases and J by 3 bases, with 5 bases of the junction left unmatched. The CDR3 sequence is 14 residues long. In germline, CDR1 is SGHNT, CDR2 YYREEE (reference sequence). DNA for the CDR3: TGTGCCAGCAGCCGGACTAGCGAGCTCTACGAGCAGTACTTC. Residues: CASSRTSELYEQYF.

This sequence joins TRBV6-5 and TRBJ2-7; 7 bases are shared with TRBD2. This CDR3 is 13 amino acids long. From germline, CDR1 is MNHEY and CDR2 SVGAGI. Unmatched junction bases numbered 4, after V lost 3 bases and J lost 5 bases. The CDR3 loop is CASSYSGQDEQYF. CDR3 in DNA: TGTGCCAGCAGTTATAGCGGGCAGGACGAGCAGTACTTC.

The chain recombines TRBV7-2 with TRBJ2-2; 7 bases are a match to TRBD1. Looked up from germline, CDR1 is SGHTA and CDR2 is FQGNSA. The CDR3 has 14 residues. V shed 7 bases, J shed 4 bases, and the junction held 6 bases outside the gene matches. The CDR3 nucleotides are TGTGCCAGCACGGGACAGAAACGCACCGGGGAGCTGTTTTTT. Its translation is CASTGQKRTGELFF.